Below are 5 T cell receptor beta chains sequenced from a single sample in a study of beta chain features in type 1 diabetes. The authors reverse transcribed all of the isolated RNA, so sequencing captured expressed TCRB transcripts. Sequenced by immunoSEQ multiplex PCR; TCRdb stores in-frame clones only, minus some. Altogether around 300,000 clones are present, under 8.5% being singletons, with the ten largest covering 1%. The sample consisted of central memory CD4+ T cells from blood. The receptors here all came from a woman aged 18 to 35 in good health.

This clone was seen at least ten times. This chain connects TRBV19 to TRBJ1-1; D perhaps matches TRBD1 (6 bases). The CDR3 length is 13 residues. V lost 2 bases to trimming and J lost 4 bases, with 8 bases between them. Germline loops: CDR1 LNHDA, CDR2 SQIVND (reference sequence). This CDR3 is CASSITGLTEAFF. The CDR3 region has the DNA TGTGCCAGTAGTATAACAGGGCTCACTGAAGCTTTCTTT.

This clone has only a few counts. V usage is TRBV29-1 and J usage is TRBJ1-1; no clear D. This CDR3 spans 11 amino acids. Germline CDR1 reads SQVTM; CDR2 reads ANQGSEA. Trimming left V 3 bases short and J 5 bases short, with 7 bases between. The chain's CDR3 is CSVELGTEAFF. Written as DNA, the CDR3 is TGCAGCGTTGAGTTGGGAACTGAAGCTTTCTTT.

The chain combines TRBV5-4 with TRBJ2-5; no definite D call. V lost 0 bases, J lost 3 bases, and 6 bases lay in between. The V gene's germline CDR1 is SGHNT and CDR2 YYREEE (reference sequence). There are 13 residues in the CDR3. CDR3 sequence (DNA): TGTGCCAGCAGCTTGGGACGGGAAGAGACCCAGTACTTC. It translates to CASSLGREETQYF.

The gene calls are TRBV5-1 and TRBJ1-1; D gene ambiguous. This CDR3 is 12 amino acids long. Trimming took 5 bases from V and 1 from J, leaving 6 bases between them. Germline assignment: CDR1 SGHRS and CDR2 YFSETQ. The CDR3 nucleotides read TGCGCCAGCAGGAAGGGGAACACTGAAGCTTTCTTT. It encodes CASRKGNTEAFF.

This chain links TRBV15 with TRBJ1-3; possibly TRBD1 for D (5 bases). The CDR3 consists of 15 residues. V lost 0 bases to trimming and J lost 2 bases, with 8 bases between them. Germline V lookup: CDR1 LNHNV, CDR2 YYDKDF (reference sequence). The CDR3 sequence: CATSRDQGPGNTIYF. The CDR3 DNA reads TGTGCCACCAGCAGAGACCAGGGTCCTGGAAACACCATATATTTT.